The 23 T cell receptor beta chains in this list originate from one sample, sequenced in a study of blood T cells in healthy people across ages. For the second PCR, which ran for roughly 6 to 12 cycles, a sample-barcoded 5' primer and a J-beta primer mix were used. Each CDR3 protein gets one entry after TCRdb re-called the 5' RACE reads with MiXCR. The data show fewer than 950,000 distinct CDR3 sequences, about 36% seen once. What was sequenced was blood. All receptors come from a man aged 18 to 29 in good health.

On this clonotype: With a much larger clone just one base away, this may be a read error. The gene calls are TRBV29-1 and TRBJ2-5, with D perhaps matching TRBD2 (6 bases). Trimming cost V 2 bases and J 0 bases, with 13 bases left between them. Per germline, CDR1 SQVTM and CDR2 ANQGSEA. The CDR3 runs 15 residues. The CDR3 DNA follows: TGCAGCGTTGAAAGCCCCAGCGGGTACCAAGAGACCCAGTACTTC. This translates into CSVESPSGYQETQYF.

This chain uses TRBV20-1 with TRBJ2-1; 15 bases map to TRBD2. Germline V gives CDR1 DFQATT, CDR2 SNEGSKA (reference sequence). The CDR3 consists of 15 residues. V lost 5 bases and J lost 7; bases outside the gene matches: 6. The CDR3 region has the DNA TGCAGTGCTCATCAAGGGACTAGCGGGGGGAATGAGCAGTTCTTC. This sequence encodes CSAHQGTSGGNEQFF.

J is TRBJ2-5 and V is TRBV30; a possible D gene is TRBD1 (5 bases). The CDR3 has 13 amino acids. V dropped 3 bases and J dropped 1 base, with 9 bases sitting between them. CDR1 GTSNPN and CDR2 SVGIG come from the germline V gene (reference sequence). The CDR3 loop is CAWRDNPQETQYF. In DNA, the CDR3 is TGTGCCTGGAGGGACAATCCCCAAGAGACCCAGTACTTC.

This chain connects TRBV20-1 to TRBJ2-5; 13 bases match TRBD2. This CDR3 spans 14 amino acids. The germline V gene encodes CDR1 DFQATT and CDR2 SNEGSKA (reference sequence). J was trimmed by 3 bases and V by 3 bases; bases with no gene match: 1. This CDR3 reads CSARTSGGKETQYF. CDR3 DNA: TGCAGTGCTAGGACTAGCGGGGGGAAAGAGACCCAGTACTTC.

This sequence joins TRBV7-2 and TRBJ2-4, with no clear D. The germline CDR1 and CDR2 sequences are SGHTA and FQGNSA. This CDR3 comprises 14 residues. Trimming took off 4 bases at V and 6 bases at J, with 13 bases between the two ends. For the CDR3, the DNA is TGTGCCAGCAGCTGGGAATCCTCAAGAAACATTCAGTACTTC. The encoded protein is CASSWESSRNIQYF. Using reference TRBV7-2 and TRBJ2-4 for the parts outside the CDR3, the full variable domain is GAGVSQSPSNKVTEKGKDVELRCDPISGHTALYWYRQSLGQGLEFLIYFQGNSAPDKSGLPSDRFSAERTGGSVSTLTIQRTQQEDSAVYLCASSWESSRNIQYFGAGTRLSVL.

This clonotype was seen only a few times. This rearrangement joins TRBV20-1 to TRBJ2-7; 11 bases are shared with TRBD2. CDR1 and CDR2 from the germline V gene are DFQATT and SNEGSKA (reference sequence). This CDR3 has 15 amino acids. With V trimmed by 0 bases and J by 4 bases, 5 bases remained unmatched. In DNA form, the CDR3 reads TGCAGTGCTAGAGATATTACTAGCGGGGGTTACGAGCAGTACTTC. It is translated as CSARDITSGGYEQYF.

The rearrangement links TRBV4-1 to TRBJ2-5, with D tentatively TRBD1 or TRBD2 (5 bases each). Germline loops: CDR1 MGHRA, CDR2 YSYEKL. The CDR3 is made up of 16 amino acids. The V gene lost 1 base and the J gene lost 5 bases, with 17 bases spanning the gap. CDR3 bases: TGCGCCAGCAGCCAAGGGACGGGGCCGGCGGAGGAGACCCAGTACTTC. It codes for CASSQGTGPAEETQYF.

CDR3 loop: CAIKEGGPTYEQYF. DNA for the CDR3: TGTGCCATCAAGGAGGGGGGGCCGACCTACGAGCAGTACTTC. The chain uses TRBV10-3 and TRBJ2-7; TRBD2 might be the D (7 bases). Trimming took 7 bases from V and 2 from J, leaving 15 bases between them. Germline loops: CDR1 ENHRY, CDR2 SYGVKD. The CDR3 loop spans 14 amino acids.

The chain employs TRBV4-3 and TRBJ2-2, with D possibly matching TRBD2 (5 bases). The germline CDR1 and CDR2 sequences are LGHNA and YSLEER. Trimming shortened V by 0 bases and J by 9 bases, and 11 bases separated the two germline ends. This CDR3 is built from 14 residues. The CDR3 sequence is CASSQETSWRELFF. As DNA, the CDR3 is TGCGCCAGCAGCCAAGAAACTAGTTGGCGGGAGCTGTTTTTT.

This clonotype was seen at least ten times. V usage is TRBV10-3 and J usage is TRBJ1-2; D remains unclear. CDR1 is ENHRY, CDR2 SYGVKD, per germline. V gave up 10 bases and J gave up 8 bases, with 17 bases separating them. The length of the CDR3 is 12 residues. The CDR3 sequence is CASGSRGVGYTF. In nucleotides, the CDR3 is TGTGCCAGTGGGTCTCGGGGAGTGGGCTACACCTTC.

A note on this clonotype: Germline is not matched at one junction end, which may reflect a read error. The chain carries TRBV4-1 and TRBJ1-5; 7 bases are shared with TRBD1. This CDR3 region has 16 residues. Germline CDR1 MGHRA, CDR2 YSYEKL. The CDR3 reads CAGSQDIGQVNQPQHF. The CDR3 nucleotides are TGCGCCGGCAGCCAAGATATAGGACAGGTAAATCAGCCCCAGCATTTT.

This clonotype was seen repeatedly, ten times or more. The V gene is TRBV12-3 or TRBV12-4, the J gene TRBJ2-1; a weak D match, TRBD2 (6 bases). The ends were cut back, 5 bases at V and 9 bases at J, with 14 bases in the middle. The CDR3 runs 13 residues. The chain's CDR3 is CASSLTGRGEQFF. The CDR3 coding sequence is TGTGCCAGCAGTCTCACTGGGCGGGGTGAGCAGTTCTTC.

This clonotype was detected ten times or more. V is TRBV7-2 and J is TRBJ2-1, with D perhaps TRBD2 (6 bases). V lost 1 base and J 3 bases, leaving 7 bases between the germline ends. The CDR3 covers 14 residues. Germline V gives CDR1 SGHTA, CDR2 FQGNSA. The CDR3, as DNA: TGTGCCAGCAGCTTAGGACTAGACTACAATGAGCAGTTCTTC. It encodes CASSLGLDYNEQFF.

The gene calls are TRBV7-9 and TRBJ1-5; TRBD1 is a possible D gene (5 bases). V was pared by 0 bases and J by 3 bases, with 21 bases between. The length of the CDR3 is 19 residues. Germline-derived CDR1 and CDR2 are SEHNR and FQNEAQ (reference sequence). The CDR3 region has the DNA TGTGCCAGCAGCTTAGCCGGGACCCAAGGGATAGGCCTCAATCAGCCCCAGCATTTT. The encoded protein is CASSLAGTQGIGLNQPQHF.

This clonotype was seen more than once but under ten times. The gene calls are TRBV6-2 or TRBV6-3 and TRBJ2-7; D may be TRBD2 (5 bases). CDR1 is MNHEY and CDR2 is SVGEGT in the germline V gene. The CDR3 is 15 amino acids. V lost 2 bases and J lost 0, with 11 bases in between. The CDR3: CASSYTAESSYEQYF. CDR3 nucleotides: TGTGCCAGCAGTTACACAGCGGAGAGCTCCTACGAGCAGTACTTC.

A note on this clonotype: One end of the junction is discordant with germline, which a read error may explain. The V and J genes are TRBV7-3 and TRBJ2-3; D uncertain. In germline, CDR1 is SGHTA, CDR2 FQGTGA. The CDR3 spans 11 residues. This CDR3 reads CTSRQQDTQYF. As DNA, the CDR3 is TGTACCAGCCGCCAGCAAGATACGCAGTATTTT.

In its sample, this clonotype was seen a few times. CDR3 sequence reads: CASSFFRGSNQPQHF. As DNA, the CDR3 is TGTGCCAGCAGTTTCTTTAGGGGAAGCAATCAGCCCCAGCATTTT. The gene calls are TRBV27 and TRBJ1-5, with D perhaps TRBD1 (5 bases). This CDR3 region has 15 residues. Germline CDR1 reads MNHEY; CDR2 reads SMNVEV (reference sequence). Trimming pared 3 bases from V and 1 base from J, leaving 10 bases between.

The CDR3 nucleotides are TGTGCCATCAGGAAGGGAGTGGGGAACACTGAAGCTTTCTTT. It encodes CAIRKGVGNTEAFF. This rearrangement joins TRBV10-3 to TRBJ1-1; D is unclear. V was clipped by 6 bases and J by 1 base, with 12 bases between them. Germline CDR1 ENHRY, CDR2 SYGVKD. The CDR3 has 14 amino acids.

The V gene is TRBV7-2, the J gene TRBJ2-3, with D uncertain. The CDR3 spans 13 residues. Per the germline V gene, CDR1 is SGHTA and CDR2 is FQGNSA. Trimming pared 5 bases from V and 1 base from J, leaving 7 bases between. The CDR3 bases are TGTGCCAGCAGCCCCTCACGCACAGATACGCAGTATTTT. Translation: CASSPSRTDTQYF.

This clonotype was observed a handful of times. V usage is TRBV5-6 and J usage is TRBJ1-2, with 8 bases aligning to TRBD1. The germline CDR1 and CDR2 sequences are SGHDT and YYEEEE. This CDR3 is built from 15 residues. The trim removed 0 bases at V and 3 bases at J, leaving 4 bases unmatched. In DNA form, the CDR3 reads TGTGCCAGCAGCTTGGGTGGACAGGGTCACTATGGCTACACCTTC. Its translation is CASSLGGQGHYGYTF.

The chain links TRBV25-1 to TRBJ2-5; no definite D call. V lost 2 bases, J lost 1 base, and 5 bases lay in between. In germline, CDR1 is MGHDK, CDR2 SYGVNS. This CDR3 has 13 amino acids. CDR3 sequence: CASSERIQETQYF. CDR3 nucleotides: TGTGCCAGCAGTGAACGAATCCAAGAGACCCAGTACTTC. Looking up the rest from reference TRBV25-1 and TRBJ2-5 gives the full variable domain: EADIYQTPRYLVIGTGKKITLECSQTMGHDKMYWYQQDPGMELHLIHYSYGVNSTEKGDLSSESTVSRIRTEHFPLTLESARPSHTSQYLCASSERIQETQYFGPGTRLLVL.

J is TRBJ2-5 and V is TRBV6-5; 7 positions agree with TRBD2. The CDR3 is 19 amino acids. Germline CDR1 is MNHEY and CDR2 is SVGAGI. Trimming cost V 3 bases and J 11 bases; bases outside gene matches: 27. The CDR3: CASSYGGFGRGVSDNEQYF. The CDR3, as DNA: TGTGCCAGCAGTTATGGAGGGTTCGGACGGGGGGTATCAGACAATGAGCAGTACTTC.

With regard to this clonotype: Germline and junction disagree at one end, which may indicate a read error. The V gene is TRBV20-1, the J gene TRBJ1-1, with D unclear. Germline-derived CDR1 and CDR2 are DFQATT and SNEGSKA (reference sequence). CDR3 size: 13 residues. The CDR3 is CGAIGLDLTEAFF. The CDR3 DNA is TGCGGTGCCATCGGACTTGACCTCACTGAAGCTTTCTTT.